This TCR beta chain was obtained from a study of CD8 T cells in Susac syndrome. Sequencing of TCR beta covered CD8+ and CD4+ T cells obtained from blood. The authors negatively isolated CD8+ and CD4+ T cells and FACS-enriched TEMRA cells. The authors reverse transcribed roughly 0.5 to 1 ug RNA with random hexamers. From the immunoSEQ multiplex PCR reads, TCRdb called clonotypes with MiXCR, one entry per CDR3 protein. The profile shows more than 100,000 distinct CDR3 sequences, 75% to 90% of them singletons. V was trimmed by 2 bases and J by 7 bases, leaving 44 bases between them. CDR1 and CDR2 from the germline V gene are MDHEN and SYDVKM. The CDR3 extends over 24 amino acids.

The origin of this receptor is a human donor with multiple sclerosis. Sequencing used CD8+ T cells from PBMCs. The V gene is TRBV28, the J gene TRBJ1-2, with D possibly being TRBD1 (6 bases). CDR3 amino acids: CASSLSLSTDSDYVSLKLSAGYTF. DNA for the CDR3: TGTGCCAGCAGTTTAAGTCTAAGTACGGACAGTGACTATGTGTCCCTAAAACTTTCTGCTGGCTACACCTTC.